The 13 T cell receptor beta chains below all came from one sample that was sequenced in a study of blood T cell repertoires in COVID-19. Using immunoSEQ multiplex PCR, the repertoire was profiled, and TCRdb retains in-frame clones only, with some absent. The data hold about 380,000 clones, with more than 65% observed a single time. Source material: peripheral blood. The receptors stem from a human donor with acute or convalescent COVID-19. The donor label of this sample is uncertain.

This chain joins TRBV7-2 and TRBJ2-1; tentative D call: TRBD2 (5 bases). Germline loops: CDR1 SGHTA, CDR2 FQGNSA. This CDR3 is 15 amino acids long. Trimming cost V 0 bases and J 4 bases, with 10 bases left between them. As DNA, the CDR3 is TGTGCCAGCAGCTTAGCGGCTAGCCTGTACAATGAGCAGTTCTTC. Translation: CASSLAASLYNEQFF.

This chain uses TRBV6-6 with TRBJ1-5; TRBD1 is a possible D gene (5 bases). This CDR3 contains 16 residues. The germline gives CDR1 MNHNY, CDR2 SVGAGI (reference sequence). The V gene lost 2 bases and the J gene lost 6 bases, with 17 bases spanning the gap. This CDR3 reads CASSYERAGGTQPQHF. The CDR3 region has the DNA TGTGCCAGCAGTTACGAGAGGGCGGGGGGTACTCAGCCCCAGCATTTT.

This chain joins TRBV18 and TRBJ1-4, with 7 bases fitting TRBD1. V lost 4 bases to trimming and J lost 8 bases; unmatched junction nucleotides: 7. CDR1 is KGHSH, CDR2 LQKENI, per germline. The CDR3 is made up of 14 amino acids. The DNA for the CDR3 is TGTGCCAGCTCACTCGGGGACAGCGGGGAAAAACTGTTTTTT. Amino acids: CASSLGDSGEKLFF.

As regards this clone: This same CDR3 is encoded by further DNA sequences in the sample. The rearrangement links TRBV18 to TRBJ1-2; TRBD1 matches 8 bases. The CDR3 has 15 residues. Trimming at V came to 3 bases and at J to 2 bases, leaving 5 bases not matched to a gene. Germline CDR1 and CDR2: KGHSH and LQKENI. DNA of the CDR3: TGTGCCAGCTCACCGGGACAGGCTCCGAACTATGGCTACACCTTC. It specifies CASSPGQAPNYGYTF.

The chain is built from TRBV14 and TRBJ2-1, with TRBD2 matching over 7 bases. Trimming at V came to 2 bases and at J to 8 bases, leaving 9 bases not matched to a gene. There are 15 residues in the CDR3. Germline V gene lookup returns CDR1 SGHDN and CDR2 FVKESK. CDR3 DNA: TGTGCCAGCAGCCAAACTCGGACTAGAATGCATGAGCAGTTCTTC. Encoded protein: CASSQTRTRMHEQFF.

The V gene is TRBV15, the J gene TRBJ2-2; TRBD1 matches 10 bases. This CDR3 region has 14 residues. Per the germline V gene, CDR1 is LNHNV and CDR2 is YYDKDF (reference sequence). V shed 9 bases, J shed 4 bases, and the junction held 5 bases outside the gene matches. CDR3 in DNA: TGTGCCACACGGGACAGGGGTTCCACCGGGGAGCTGTTTTTT. Its translation: CATRDRGSTGELFF.

This clone was seen many times. The V gene is TRBV4-1, the J gene TRBJ2-1; 15 bases are shared with TRBD2. Germline V gene lookup returns CDR1 MGHRA and CDR2 YSYEKL. Losses at the gene ends were 4 bases for V and 1 base for J; bases not matched to a gene: 5. The CDR3 runs to 18 residues. The CDR3 DNA sequence: TGCGCCAGCAGCCGGGGGACTAGCGGGGGGTCATCCTACAATGAGCAGTTCTTC. Its protein product is CASSRGTSGGSSYNEQFF.

The chain combines TRBV7-9 with TRBJ2-7, with 8 nucleotides matching TRBD2. This CDR3 has 14 residues. J gave up 5 bases and V 5 bases, and 8 bases lay outside the gene matches. The germline V gene encodes CDR1 SEHNR and CDR2 FQNEAQ (reference sequence). The CDR3 bases are TGTGCCAGCAGCCGCGCGGGGGGTCGTAACGAGCAGTACTTC. It specifies CASSRAGGRNEQYF.

The chain links TRBV5-4 to TRBJ1-1; perhaps TRBD1 as D (5 bases). This CDR3 comprises 14 residues. Trimming took off 2 bases at V and 5 bases at J, with 13 bases between the two ends. Germline values: CDR1 SGHNT, CDR2 YYREEE (reference sequence). The CDR3 nucleotides are TGTGCCAGCAGCTTAACGCTCGGGGGAACTGAAGCTTTCTTT. Its protein is CASSLTLGGTEAFF.

The chain employs TRBV6-5 and TRBJ1-5; TRBD1 matches at 11 bases. J lost 6 bases, V lost 8 bases, and 9 bases had no gene match. Germline V gene data show CDR1 as MNHEY and CDR2 as SVGAGI. This CDR3 is 15 amino acids long. In nucleotides, the CDR3 is TGTGCCAGCCGAGAGGACAGGGGGCTGAGTCAGCCCCAGCATTTT. Translating gives CASREDRGLSQPQHF.

This rearrangement joins TRBV5-1 to TRBJ2-6; TRBD1 might be the D (5 bases). The V end was cut by 0 bases, the J end by 0 bases, with 13 bases between. The CDR3 spans 18 residues. Germline CDR1 is SGHRS and CDR2 is YFSETQ. CDR3 sequence: CASSLAGNRGSGANVLTF. DNA of the CDR3: TGCGCCAGCAGCTTGGCCGGTAATAGGGGCTCTGGGGCCAACGTCCTGACTTTC.

J is TRBJ1-1 and V is TRBV30, with 7 bases that match TRBD1. This CDR3 region has 14 residues. Germline CDR1 GTSNPN, CDR2 SVGIG (reference sequence). V lost 3 bases to trimming and J lost 4 bases; unmatched junction nucleotides: 8. CDR3: CAWRRQGVVTEAFF. The CDR3 DNA follows: TGTGCCTGGAGAAGACAGGGAGTTGTCACTGAAGCTTTCTTT.

The CDR3 DNA follows: TGTGCCAGCAGCCCTCCGGGACTAGTGGAGACCCAGTACTTC. This codes for CASSPPGLVETQYF. The rearrangement links TRBV5-4 to TRBJ2-5, with 8 bases identical to TRBD2. Germline CDR1 is SGHNT and CDR2 is YYREEE (reference sequence). CDR3 size: 14 residues. The V segment lost 4 bases and the J segment 5 bases; nucleotides outside the gene matches: 7.